This TCR beta chain was observed in a study of T cell responses to AZD1222 COVID-19 vaccine. As for the study in general: Timing groups of about 4 and about 12 weeks for second doses were pooled.

A remark on this clone: What it recognizes is unknown.

Study conclusions and caveats: Distributed over spike, vaccine-associated CD4 TCRs predominated at 160-218 and 743-854.

The table came from immunoSEQ multiplex PCR; TCRdb's copy has only in-frame clones and leaves some out. The sample shows 80,000 or so clones, about 82% of them seen only once. This sample comprised peripheral blood, obtained on day 0 of AZD1222 vaccination. The TCR comes from an adult in good health.

The CDR3 DNA follows: TGTGCCAGCAGTCTTTGGGGGGGAGTCGCAGATACGCAGTATTTT. Amino acids: CASSLWGGVADTQYF. This chain connects TRBV27 to TRBJ2-3; 7 bases fit TRBD2. The CDR3 totals 15 residues. Germline V gives CDR1 MNHEY, CDR2 SMNVEV (reference sequence). Trimming took 5 bases from V and 4 from J; bases not matched to a gene: 9.